This entry concerns a single T cell receptor (beta chain). CDR3 length: 18 residues. With V trimmed by 5 bases and J by 1 base, 9 bases remained unmatched. Germline V gives CDR1 SGHVS, CDR2 FNYEAQ. This record comes from a study of blood T cell repertoires in COVID-19. The table came from immunoSEQ multiplex PCR; TCRdb's copy has only in-frame clones and leaves some out. The data hold some 120,000 clones, with 85% observed a single time. The V and J genes are TRBV7-6 and TRBJ1-6, with 9 bases that match TRBD1. This TCR came from a man in his forties with acute or convalescent COVID-19. Material: peripheral blood. In DNA form, the CDR3 reads TGTGCCAGCAGCATGTTTGCAGGGACAGGGTCCTATAATTCACCCCTCCACTTT. This codes for CASSMFAGTGSYNSPLHF.